Following are 10 T cell receptor beta chains from one sample sequenced in a study of shared clonotypes between healthy human individuals. TCRdb keeps only in-frame clones here, not all; method: immunoSEQ multiplex PCR. This sample has 170,000 or so clones, with approximately 62% found just once. Sequenced sample: memory CD4+ T cells sorted from blood. Subset defined: CD45RA-negative fraction. These receptors were collected from a man aged 25 to 40 in good health.

The chain joins TRBV7-8 to TRBJ2-5; 7 bases fit TRBD2. With 3 bases clipped from V and 4 bases from J, the junction kept 14 bases outside the gene matches. The CDR3 length is 17 residues. CDR1 SGHVS and CDR2 FQNEAQ come from the germline V gene. CDR3 coding DNA: TGTGCCAGCAGCTTGGCCATTTCCGGCGGGAGTTTAGAGACCCAGTACTTC. It is translated as CASSLAISGGSLETQYF. The whole variable domain, filled in from reference TRBV7-8 and TRBJ2-5, reads GAGVSQSPRYKVAKRGQDVALRCDPISGHVSLFWYQQALGQGPEFLTYFQNEAQLDKSGLPSDRFFAERPEGSVSTLKIQRTQQEDSAVYLCASSLAISGGSLETQYFGPGTRLLVL.

CDR3: CASSHDRGGTNEQFF. The CDR3 coding sequence is TGTGCCAGCAGCCATGACAGAGGAGGGACCAATGAGCAGTTCTTC. J is TRBJ2-1 and V is TRBV7-7; maybe TRBD2 (6 bases). This CDR3 comprises 15 residues. Germline CDR1 is SSHAT and CDR2 is FNYEAQ (reference sequence). Trimming pared 5 bases from V and 6 bases from J, leaving 17 bases between.

This sequence joins TRBV18 and TRBJ1-1, with 7 bases matching TRBD1. Trimming cost V 2 bases and J 1 base; bases outside gene matches: 10. Germline V CDR1 and CDR2: KGHSH, LQKENI. There are 17 residues in the CDR3. CDR3: CASSPFYSGQKNTEAFF. CDR3 DNA sequence: TGTGCCAGCTCACCATTTTACTCGGGACAGAAGAACACTGAAGCTTTCTTT.

The gene calls are TRBV11-3 and TRBJ1-1, with TRBD1 matching over 8 bases. The ends lost 6 bases at V and 0 bases at J; junction bases unmatched: 3. The germline gives CDR1 SGHNT, CDR2 YENEEA. CDR3 length equals 14 residues. The CDR3 is CASRDRDMNTEAFF. CDR3 coding DNA: TGTGCCAGCAGGGACAGGGACATGAACACTGAAGCTTTCTTT.

Notes on this clone: This sample includes further DNA sequences coding for the same CDR3. CDR3 loop: CASSLGQDTGELFF. CDR3 nucleotide sequence: TGTGCCAGCAGCTTGGGTCAGGACACCGGGGAGCTGTTTTTT. The J gene is TRBJ2-2, the V gene TRBV5-4; unclear D gene. The germline V and J ends were trimmed by 0 bases and 3 bases, with 6 bases remaining between them. There are 14 residues in the CDR3. CDR1 and CDR2 from the germline V gene are SGHNT and YYREEE (reference sequence).

The V gene is TRBV5-1, the J gene TRBJ2-3; D may be TRBD1 (6 bases). The CDR3 sequence is 14 residues long. Trimming removed 4 bases at V and 4 bases at J, with 13 bases between. The germline V gene has CDR1 SGHRS and CDR2 YFSETQ. CDR3 region: CASSRTAIADTQYF. The DNA of the CDR3 is TGCGCCAGCAGCCGGACAGCCATAGCAGATACGCAGTATTTT.

This chain links TRBV7-9 with TRBJ1-1, with TRBD1 as a possible D gene (5 bases). Germline-derived CDR1 and CDR2 are SEHNR and FQNEAQ (reference sequence). V lost 5 bases to trimming and J lost 2 bases, with 12 bases between them. The CDR3 spans 14 residues. CDR3 sequence (DNA): TGTGCCAGCAGCACGGGACTGCTAAACACTGAAGCTTTCTTT. Protein sequence: CASSTGLLNTEAFF.

The CDR3 loop is CASSLLTGLTNEKLFF. CDR3 coding DNA: TGCGCCAGCAGCCTTCTGACAGGGTTAACTAATGAAAAACTGTTTTTT. The rearrangement links TRBV4-1 to TRBJ1-4; 7 nucleotides match TRBD1. V gave up 4 bases and J gave up 1 base; unmatched junction bases: 6. The CDR3 contains 16 residues. Germline V CDR1 and CDR2: MGHRA, YSYEKL.

This chain uses TRBV25-1 with TRBJ2-1; 12 positions match TRBD2. This CDR3 comprises 17 residues. V trimming: 2 bases; J trimming: 8 bases; junction bases outside the gene matches: 10. Germline V gene lookup returns CDR1 MGHDK and CDR2 SYGVNS. The DNA of the CDR3 is TGTGCCAGCAGTGAAACCCGAGGACTAGCGGGAACGGATGAGCAGTTCTTC. It is translated as CASSETRGLAGTDEQFF. Using reference TRBV25-1 and TRBJ2-1 for the parts outside the CDR3, the full variable domain is EADIYQTPRYLVIGTGKKITLECSQTMGHDKMYWYQQDPGMELHLIHYSYGVNSTEKGDLSSESTVSRIRTEHFPLTLESARPSHTSQYLCASSETRGLAGTDEQFFGPGTRLTVL.

This chain uses TRBV4-3 with TRBJ1-4; tentatively, D is TRBD1 (6 bases). Deletions cut 2 bases from V and 6 bases from J, with 16 bases between. Germline V CDR1 and CDR2: LGHNA, YSLEER. This CDR3 contains 16 residues. Here the CDR3 reads CASSQSVLRGDEKLFF. As DNA, the CDR3 is TGCGCCAGCAGCCAATCTGTCCTCAGGGGAGATGAAAAACTGTTTTTT.